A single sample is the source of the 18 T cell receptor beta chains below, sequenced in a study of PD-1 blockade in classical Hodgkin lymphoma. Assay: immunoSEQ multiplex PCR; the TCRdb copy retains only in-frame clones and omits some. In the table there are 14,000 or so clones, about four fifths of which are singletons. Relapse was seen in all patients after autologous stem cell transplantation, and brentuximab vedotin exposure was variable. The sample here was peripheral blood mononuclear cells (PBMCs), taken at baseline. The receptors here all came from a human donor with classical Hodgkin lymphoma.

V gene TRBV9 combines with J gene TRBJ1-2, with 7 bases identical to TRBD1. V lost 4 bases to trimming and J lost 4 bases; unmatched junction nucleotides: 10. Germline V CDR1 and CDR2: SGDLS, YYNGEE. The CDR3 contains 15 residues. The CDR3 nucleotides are TGTGCCAGCAGCTTCCGACAGGGAGGTCCCTATGGCTACACCTTC. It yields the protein CASSFRQGGPYGYTF.

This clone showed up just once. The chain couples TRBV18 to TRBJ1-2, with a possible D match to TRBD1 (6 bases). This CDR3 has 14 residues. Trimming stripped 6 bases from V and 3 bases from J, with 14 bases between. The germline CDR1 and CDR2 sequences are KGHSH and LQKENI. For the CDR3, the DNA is TGTGCCAGCTCCCTCGGCAGGGGAGACTATGGCTACACCTTC. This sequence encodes CASSLGRGDYGYTF. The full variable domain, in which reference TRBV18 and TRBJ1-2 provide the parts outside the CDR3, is NAGVMQNPRHLVRRRGQEARLRCSPMKGHSHVYWYRQLPEEGLKFMVYLQKENIIDESGMPKERFSAEFPKEGPSILRIQQVVRGDSAAYFCASSLGRGDYGYTFGSGTRLTVV.

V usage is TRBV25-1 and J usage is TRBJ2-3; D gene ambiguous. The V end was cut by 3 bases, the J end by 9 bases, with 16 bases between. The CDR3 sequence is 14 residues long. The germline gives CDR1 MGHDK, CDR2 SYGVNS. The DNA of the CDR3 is TGTGCCAGCAGTGATGCCGGGCTACCTTCCACGCAGTATTTT. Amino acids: CASSDAGLPSTQYF.

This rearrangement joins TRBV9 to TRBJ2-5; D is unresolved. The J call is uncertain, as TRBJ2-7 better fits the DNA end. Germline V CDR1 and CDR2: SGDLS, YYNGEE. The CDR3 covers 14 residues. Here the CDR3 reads CASSVEAGRDEQYF. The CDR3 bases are TGTGCCAGCAGCGTAGAGGCCGGAAGGGACGAGCAGTACTTC.

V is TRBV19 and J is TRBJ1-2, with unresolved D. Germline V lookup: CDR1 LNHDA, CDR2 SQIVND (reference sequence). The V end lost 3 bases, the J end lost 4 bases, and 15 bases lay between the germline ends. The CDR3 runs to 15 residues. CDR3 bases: TGTGCCAGTAGTATTCCCTATGGACTGTCCTATGGCTACACCTTC. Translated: CASSIPYGLSYGYTF.

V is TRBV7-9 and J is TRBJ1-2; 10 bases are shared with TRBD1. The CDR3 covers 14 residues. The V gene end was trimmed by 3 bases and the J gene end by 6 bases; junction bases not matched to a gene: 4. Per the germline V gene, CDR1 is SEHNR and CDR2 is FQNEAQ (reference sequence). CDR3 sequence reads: CASSFVGQGHGYTF. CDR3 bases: TGTGCCAGCAGCTTCGTGGGACAGGGGCATGGCTACACCTTC.

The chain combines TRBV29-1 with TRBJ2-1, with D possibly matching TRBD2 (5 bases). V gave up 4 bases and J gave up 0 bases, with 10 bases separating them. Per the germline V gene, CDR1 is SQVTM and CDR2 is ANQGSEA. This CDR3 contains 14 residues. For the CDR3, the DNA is TGCAGCGTTGTACCTGGGAGCTCCTACAATGAGCAGTTCTTC. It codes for CSVVPGSSYNEQFF.

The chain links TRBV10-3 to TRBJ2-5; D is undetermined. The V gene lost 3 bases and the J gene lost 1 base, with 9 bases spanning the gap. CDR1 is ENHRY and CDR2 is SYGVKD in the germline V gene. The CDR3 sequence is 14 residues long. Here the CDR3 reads CAISEINAQETQYF. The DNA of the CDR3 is TGTGCCATCAGTGAAATCAATGCCCAAGAGACCCAGTACTTC.

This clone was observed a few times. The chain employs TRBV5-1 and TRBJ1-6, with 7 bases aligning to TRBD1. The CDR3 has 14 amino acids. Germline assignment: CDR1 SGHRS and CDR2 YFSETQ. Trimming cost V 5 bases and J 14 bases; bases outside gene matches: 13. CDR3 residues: CASSSQGTRETLHF. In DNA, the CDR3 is TGCGCCAGCAGTTCACAGGGGACCCGGGAGACCCTCCACTTT.

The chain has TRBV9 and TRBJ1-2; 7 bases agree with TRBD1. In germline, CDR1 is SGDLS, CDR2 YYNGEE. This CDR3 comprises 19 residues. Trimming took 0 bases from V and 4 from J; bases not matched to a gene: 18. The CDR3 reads CASSVASGQETPEPYGYTF. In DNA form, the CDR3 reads TGTGCCAGCAGCGTAGCGTCAGGACAGGAGACCCCGGAGCCCTATGGCTACACCTTC.

The CDR3 nucleotides read TGTGCCAGCAGTTTTAGTCAGGGGGAGACACCCCTCCACTTT. This encodes CASSFSQGETPLHF. V gene TRBV27 combines with J gene TRBJ1-6, with 7 nucleotides matching TRBD1. The CDR3 length is 14 residues. Germline trimming cut 3 bases from V and 11 bases from J; bases unmatched to any gene: 7. Germline loops: CDR1 MNHEY, CDR2 SMNVEV (reference sequence).

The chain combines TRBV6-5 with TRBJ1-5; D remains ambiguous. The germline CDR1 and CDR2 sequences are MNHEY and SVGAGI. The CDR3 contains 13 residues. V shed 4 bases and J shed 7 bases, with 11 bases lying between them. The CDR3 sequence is CASSLEGWQPQHF. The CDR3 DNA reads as TGTGCCAGCAGTTTAGAGGGTTGGCAGCCCCAGCATTTT.

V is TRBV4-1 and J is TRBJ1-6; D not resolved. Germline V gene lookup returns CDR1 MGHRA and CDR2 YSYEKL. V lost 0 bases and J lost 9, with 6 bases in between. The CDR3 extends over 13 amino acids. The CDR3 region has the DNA TGCGCCAGCAGCCAAGATGATGGTTCACCCCTCCACTTT. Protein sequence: CASSQDDGSPLHF.

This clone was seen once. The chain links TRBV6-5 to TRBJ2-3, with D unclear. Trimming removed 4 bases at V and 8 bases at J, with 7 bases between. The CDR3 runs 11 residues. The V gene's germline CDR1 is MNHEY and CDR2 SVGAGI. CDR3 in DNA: TGTGCCAGCAGTTCGAGTGGTACGCAGTATTTT. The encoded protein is CASSSSGTQYF.

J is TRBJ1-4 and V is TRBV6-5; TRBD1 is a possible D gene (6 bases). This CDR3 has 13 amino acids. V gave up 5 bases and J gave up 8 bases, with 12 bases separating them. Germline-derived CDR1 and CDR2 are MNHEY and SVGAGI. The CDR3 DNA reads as TGTGCCAGCAGTCCCGGGACACCAGAAAAACTGTTTTTT. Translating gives CASSPGTPEKLFF.

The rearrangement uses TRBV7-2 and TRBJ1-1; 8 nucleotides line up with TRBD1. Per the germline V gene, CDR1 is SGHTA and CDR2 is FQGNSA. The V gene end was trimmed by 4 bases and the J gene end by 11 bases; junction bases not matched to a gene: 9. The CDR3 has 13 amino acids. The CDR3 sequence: CASSYPPGQEAFF. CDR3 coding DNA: TGTGCCAGCAGCTATCCACCGGGACAGGAGGCTTTCTTT.

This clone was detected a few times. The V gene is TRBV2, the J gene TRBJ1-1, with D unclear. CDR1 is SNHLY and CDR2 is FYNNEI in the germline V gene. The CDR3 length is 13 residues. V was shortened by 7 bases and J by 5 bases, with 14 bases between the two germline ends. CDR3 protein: CASITYRRTEAFF. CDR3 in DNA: TGTGCCAGCATAACCTATAGGCGGACTGAAGCTTTCTTT.

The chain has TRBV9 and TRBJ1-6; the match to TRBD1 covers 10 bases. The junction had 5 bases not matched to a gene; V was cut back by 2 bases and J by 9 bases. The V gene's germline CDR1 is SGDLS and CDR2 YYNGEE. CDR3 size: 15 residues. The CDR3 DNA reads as TGTGCCAGCAGCGTGGCCGGGACAGGGGCTTCACCCCTCCACTTT. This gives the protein CASSVAGTGASPLHF.